This T cell receptor beta chain was found in a study of cytomegalovirus exposure and HLA in healthy donors (dated by TCRdb to the late 2010s). About the full investigation: An earlier analysis of some 600 of the donors reported 276 Gb of sequence data and 90 million to 120 million unique TCR beta sequences obtained from approximately 180 million T cells. Donor age, sex, ethnicity and CMV serostatus were collected together with the repertoire data. To predict cytomegalovirus infection status, the study combined high-throughput TCR immunosequencing, statistical association of individual TCRs with disease status, and machine learning. The T cell repertoires of several hundred subjects were profiled by immunosequencing and related to cytomegalovirus serostatus. To study patterns of TCR occurrence, a later analysis re-analyzed previously published TCR beta repertoires from 666 donors and added high-resolution HLA genotyping. All discovery cohort repertoires had been generated on a single sequencing platform. About 320 gigabases of sequencing data and 70 million to 85 million unique TCR sequences were included in an early release covering 500 to 750 HLA-typed donors. Roughly 5 DR-DQ haplotypes were handled as single units for association and clustering, since linkage in the cohort was strong. Of the 350 to 400 genotyped donors, 81% fell in the genetic ancestry cluster associated with self-reported Caucasian donors. A later genetic analysis took genome-wide SNP genotypes for about 55% of the roughly 700 donors and used that subset as a discovery cohort. Typing coverage differed by locus: A, B, C, DRB1 and DQB1 were typed in roughly 620-630 donors, DQA1 in 500 to 550, DPA1 in around 610, and DPB1 in 450 to 480. The study aimed to test whether cataloging public T cell receptors could reveal signatures of past pathogen exposure. An earlier analysis of approximately 500 of the donors applied high-throughput TCR beta sequencing to assess whether each TCR beta V gene segment acted as functional or pseudogenic. Rather than using new phenotypic data, the later analysis identified candidate immune exposures from TCR beta sequences and from how often those sequences occurred across donors. HLA typing included class I and class II loci at four-digit resolution. Among over 350 genotyped donors of the cohort, an average of 235,054 unique TCR beta nucleotide sequences were sequenced per donor, around 20% of them non-productive. Along with the approximately 650-subject first cohort, a separate validation cohort of approximately 110 different subjects was used. General conclusions and limits of the study: The authors suggested that the approach could potentially be extended to other disease states and immunological phenotypes. In vitro tests confirmed that a few of the cytomegalovirus-associated TCR beta chains recognize cytomegalovirus antigens. In a later analysis, 15,000 to 20,000 TCR beta sequences were associated with specific HLA alleles at a false discovery rate of 0.05. The sequencing pipeline was judged likely to have produced a cluster of highly shared sequence variants as a technical artifact. According to a later genetic analysis, donors in an Asian-associated ancestry cluster had fewer N-insertions in productive TCRs than the roughly 670-donor mean. A further reported finding was that TCR beta sequences accurately predicted the HLA-A and HLA-B alleles for most subjects in the first cohort. CMV serostatus was the only immune exposure information available for the cohort. In the study, some 180 TCR beta chains were listed as associated with cytomegalovirus. HLA typing was unavailable for some donors at each locus, so association tests used only the typed subset. The cohort was sequenced for TCR beta chains only, and without alpha or paired-chain data the features that could be detected were limited. Strong co-occurrence of HLA alleles, especially DR and DQ, made assigning TCR associations to individual alleles difficult. The earlier analysis of 587 of the donors excluded seventeen rarely observed V segments, including chromosome 9 orphons, because counts were too low. The presence/absence analyses assumed that sequencing depth was roughly uniform across donors, and that assumption may not be true. Several of the top co-occurrence clusters appeared to be linked to parvovirus B19, influenza, CMV and Epstein-Barr virus, according to a later analysis. Correlated functional status among segregating V segments might reflect linkage disequilibrium, but an unknown experimental factor could not be ruled out. While some public TCRs were present in many individuals, most TCR sequences turned up only very rarely across donors. Some IMGT-functional V segments, including TRBV6-2 and TRBV6-3, could not be told apart with the 87-base-pair reads, so those segments were excluded. In a later analysis, the rate of TCR association differed among HLA loci, with DRB1 alleles having the most associated TCRs and HLA-C alleles having the fewest. In a later analysis, HLA-associated TCR beta chains showed more clonal expansion and lower generation probabilities than non-associated chains that were equally common. In an earlier analysis of about 540 of the donors, most TCR beta V segments were observed in productive rearrangements about 87% or about 30% of the time, broadly matching IMGT annotations. In both the original and validation cohorts, the classifier was reported to diagnose cytomegalovirus status with high specificity and sensitivity. In a later genetic analysis, a missense DCLRE1C variant was associated with V-gene and J-gene trimming of TCR beta chains, and the association was replicated in an independent cohort. In a later analysis, most CMV-associated TCR beta chains were found to appear HLA-restricted, with HLA associations seemingly driven largely by CMV exposure.

The cohort comprised under 700 healthy bone marrow donors. Cohort members were all nominally healthy when sampled, although unrecorded immune exposures were likely present. The donor tested CMV seronegative and was one of the 352 seronegative cohort members. A peripheral blood sample was collected from each donor, and TCR beta sequencing was performed on peripheral blood mononuclear cells. Genomic DNA extraction from the blood cell samples was performed with the Qiagen DNeasy Blood Extraction Kit. Details on this clone: Its antigen remains unidentified. No base-level quality is on record; no much larger clone is a single base apart.

Germline trimming: 1 base from V, 1 base from J; junction bases outside gene matches: 5. From a lookup of the germline V gene, CDR1 and CDR2 are SGHTA and FQGNSA. CDR3 length: 16 amino acids, cysteine to phenylalanine. Here the CDR3 DNA is all that survives: 48 bases in frame from base 1. Library construction relied on the immunoSEQ multiplex PCR assay. A mixture of 60 forward primers for TCR Vbeta segments and 13 reverse primers for TCR Jbeta segments was used in the multiplex PCR. The CDR3 region of rearranged TCR beta genes was amplified from genomic DNA by a multiplex PCR assay. Amplified TCR beta libraries were sequenced as 87-base-pair reads on the Illumina HiSeq System. Per the original workflow: In a later analysis, about 80 million unique TCR beta chains were counted across the 500 to 850 repertoires, and approximately 11 million of these chains were shared by at least two donors. Raw reads were error-corrected and collapsed into unique sequences with a nearest-neighbor algorithm that merged closely related sequences to remove PCR and sequencing errors. To assign V, D and J gene segments, CDR3 sequences were aligned to IMGT reference sequences. For a sequence to be retained, a match of at least six nucleotides to both a V gene segment and a J gene segment was required. Rearrangements were classified as productive when the CDR3 lacked stop codons and remained in frame with V and J, and all other rearrangements were classified as non-productive. CDR3 was defined by IMGT convention, running from the second conserved V-encoded cysteine to the conserved J-encoded phenylalanine. The earlier analysis of some 600 of the donors excluded sequences that lacked an unambiguous match to a single V gene segment. An earlier analysis of under 750 of the donors called V segments functional above 56.7% productive rearrangements and segregating when the between-donor standard deviation exceeded 5%. A statistical classification framework was built for diagnosing cytomegalovirus status from the catalog of TCR beta chain sequences. A later analysis assigned V and J genes by comparing TCR nucleotide sequences with IMGT/GENE-DB human TR gene sequences. The TCRdist pipeline was used in a later analysis to assign CDR3 sequences and most-parsimonious VDJ recombination scenarios. In a later analysis, each TCR beta chain was defined by its CDR3 amino acid sequence together with its V-gene family, and reads without a unique V-gene family were excluded. To address suspected cross-contamination and a sequencing artifact, a later analysis removed over 500 highly shared, low-generation-probability nucleotide sequences. For each public chain, a later analysis derived a clonal expansion index from normalized ranks of inferred template counts within each repertoire. In a later analysis, generation probabilities were computed using a VDJ recombination model fitted to out-of-frame rearrangements, and the results were checked against IGoR. In a later analysis, TCR-TCR, TCR-HLA and TCR-CMV co-occurrence was scored with hypergeometric tests, and a repertoire-size bias correction was applied to TCR pairs. False discovery rates were estimated in a later analysis by permuting HLA or CMV assignments 20 times. A later analysis grouped co-occurring TCRs with DBSCAN, adding TCRdist sequence similarity when clustering within HLA-allele-positive subsets. Repertoires with fewer than 30,000 or more than 120,000 public chains were left out of co-occurrence clustering, as were five repertoires with anomalous nucleotide sharing. Drawn from immuneACCESS, this table holds only the in-frame rearrangements with V and J called that TCRdb kept. Clones are partly lost; checked studies trace under half to an unresolved V gene and leave the rest unexplained. V and J calls and clone size come straight from that table; D and trimming were deduced from the DNA. The sample profile shows around 140,000 clones; around three fifths of them were found once. In total, the top ten clones hold approximately 2.5% of the sample.

The chain is encoded by TRBV7-2 joined to TRBJ1-1; TRBD1 matches 8 bases in the middle. This TCR was sampled from a woman between 40 and 55 years old in good health and CMV-seronegative. Sequenced: PBMCs. The DNA sequence reads TGTGCCAGCAGCTTAGGTGCAGGGGGCTGGAACACTGAAGCTTTCTTT. This sequence encodes CASSLGAGGWNTEAFF.